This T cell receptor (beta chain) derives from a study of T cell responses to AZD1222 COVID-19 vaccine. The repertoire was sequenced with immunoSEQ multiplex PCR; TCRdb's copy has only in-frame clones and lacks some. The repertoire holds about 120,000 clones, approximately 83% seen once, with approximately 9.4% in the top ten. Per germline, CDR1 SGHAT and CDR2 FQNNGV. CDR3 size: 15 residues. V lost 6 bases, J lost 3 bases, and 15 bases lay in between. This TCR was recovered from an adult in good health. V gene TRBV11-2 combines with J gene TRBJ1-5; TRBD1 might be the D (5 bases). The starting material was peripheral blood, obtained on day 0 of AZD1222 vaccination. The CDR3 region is CASSLDQGFNQPQHF. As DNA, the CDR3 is TGTGCCAGCAGTCTCGACCAGGGATTCAATCAGCCCCAGCATTTT.